This TCR beta chain was recorded in a study of blood T cell repertoires in COVID-19. Study-wide context: Collection of acute and convalescent COVID-19 samples took place in the United States, Italy and Spain.

CDR1 and CDR2 from the germline V gene are SEHNR and FQNEAQ (reference sequence). CDR3 size: 14 residues. V gave up 3 bases and J gave up 0 bases, with 6 bases separating them. The authors' processing: Estimation of nucleated cell counts was performed using reference gene primer amplification. Some clones are missing from TCRdb's copy, which holds only in-frame ones; the method was immunoSEQ multiplex PCR. The D gene and trimming were derived from the DNA, and the V and J assignments and clone size from that table. The table lists roughly 410,000 clones, roughly 90% of them singletons. The source of this sequence is a man aged 40-49 years with acute or convalescent COVID-19. Sequenced material: peripheral blood. The chain recombines TRBV7-9 with TRBJ1-3; D not certain. DNA of the CDR3: TGTGCCAGCAGCTTTAGCCGCTCTGGAAACACCATATATTTT. Translation gives CASSFSRSGNTIYF.